This TCR beta chain originates from a study of tumor and adjacent non-tumor tissue in lung cancer. Across the whole study: The cohort had about a dozen adenocarcinoma, a couple of squamous cell and 1 small cell patients.

This clonotype was detected ten times or more. The antigen remains unidentified. A modified ARM-PCR protocol with three rounds of nested PCR amplified TCRbeta. From the multiplex PCR reads, TCRdb called clonotypes with MiXCR, one entry per CDR3 protein. The table has about 110,000 distinct CDR3 sequences, roughly three fifths seen once. The template was RNA from unsorted bulk tissue. More than 3 cm separated this lung sample from the edge of the tumor. The CDR3 is made up of 16 amino acids. V was pared by 0 bases and J by 5 bases, with 6 bases of the junction left unmatched. Germline-derived CDR1 and CDR2 are DFQATT and SNEGSKA (reference sequence). The study, taken as a whole, reports: Tumor tissue had significantly higher TCR diversity than normal lung. Normal lung showed higher cumulative top 100 clone frequency than tumor. Tumor TCR diversity, when higher, was linked to shorter survival.

Material: distant non-tumor lung tissue. The rearrangement joins TRBV20-1 to TRBJ2-2, with 10 bases matching TRBD1. The TCR was taken from a man between 60 and 75 years old with non-small cell lung cancer. Written as DNA, the CDR3 is TGCAGTGCTAGAGATCGAGGGACAGGGGCAACCGGGGAGCTGTTTTTT. The encoded protein is CSARDRGTGATGELFF.